Below, 27 T cell receptor beta chains from the same sample are listed, as sequenced in a study of T cells in Graves' hyperthyroidism and ophthalmopathy. The CDR3 regions of TCR beta were amplified from RNA transcripts. Carried out on the TCR CDR3, a first-round RT-PCR used the HTBI primer set. TCRdb recomputed calls from the multiplex PCR reads with MiXCR, one row per CDR3 protein. This sample carries nearly 600,000 distinct CDR3 sequences, 13% to 15% of them seen once, and the ten largest clones take over 6%. Sequencing input: blood. These receptors were taken from a woman between 18 and 29 years old with Graves' ophthalmopathy.

The chain links TRBV4-3 to TRBJ2-7, with 7 bases aligning to TRBD2. The germline gives CDR1 LGHNA, CDR2 YSLEER. V shed 0 bases, J shed 2 bases, and the junction held 13 bases outside the gene matches. The CDR3 has 18 amino acids. DNA of the CDR3: TGCGCCAGCAGCCAAGATCGGTCCCGCGGGAGCGCGGCCTACGAGCAGTACTTC. Its translation is CASSQDRSRGSAAYEQYF.

This clonotype has a count of ten or more. This rearrangement joins TRBV29-1 to TRBJ1-1, with D possibly TRBD1 on 5 matching bases. Germline-derived CDR1 and CDR2 are SQVTM and ANQGSEA. V lost 4 bases, J lost 1 base, and 16 bases lay in between. The CDR3 runs to 15 residues. The CDR3 nucleotides read TGCAGCGTTGTAGGGACTCCGGATTGGAACACTGAAGCTTTCTTT. Encoded protein: CSVVGTPDWNTEAFF.

The table lists this clonotype with a few counts. The chain employs TRBV7-3 and TRBJ2-2; TRBD2 agrees at 10 bases. The CDR3 contains 16 residues. Trimming removed 7 bases from V and 0 bases from J; junction bases left unmatched: 5. Germline CDR1 and CDR2: SGHTA and FQGTGA. The CDR3: CASNRGLAANTGELFF. The DNA for the CDR3 is TGTGCCAGCAACCGCGGACTAGCGGCGAACACCGGGGAGCTGTTTTTT. Complete variable domain (other parts from reference TRBV7-3 and TRBJ2-2): GAGVSQTPSNKVTEKGKYVELRCDPISGHTALYWYRQSLGQGPEFLIYFQGTGAADDSGLPNDRFFAVRPEGSVSTLKIQRTERGDSAVYLCASNRGLAANTGELFFGEGSRLTVL.

The gene calls are TRBV18 and TRBJ2-1; 8 positions match TRBD1. With V trimmed by 3 bases and J by 5 bases, 12 bases remained unmatched. The CDR3 sequence is 17 residues long. Germline V gene lookup returns CDR1 KGHSH and CDR2 LQKENI. CDR3: CASSPRKIGQGHNEQFF. The CDR3 nucleotides read TGTGCCAGCTCACCCAGAAAGATAGGACAGGGCCACAATGAGCAGTTCTTC.

This clonotype was seen only a few times. This sequence joins TRBV4-1 and TRBJ2-5, with 7 bases aligning to TRBD2. Germline CDR1 MGHRA, CDR2 YSYEKL. The CDR3 runs 15 residues. Trimming at V came to 1 base and at J to 4 bases, leaving 6 bases not matched to a gene. For the CDR3, the DNA is TGCGCCAGCAGCCAAGTCAGCGGGATTCGAGAGACCCAGTACTTC. This codes for CASSQVSGIRETQYF.

V is TRBV7-2 and J is TRBJ2-1; D gene unclear. The J call may be in error: the DNA end matches TRBJ2-7 better. Germline V gives CDR1 SGHTA, CDR2 FQGNSA. The CDR3 has 15 amino acids. CDR3 DNA sequence: TGTGCCAGCAGCTTAGCGATCAGCTCCTACAACGAGCAGTACTTC. Its translation is CASSLAISSYNEQYF.

This clonotype has just a few counts. The chain links TRBV7-8 to TRBJ1-2, with a weak D call TRBD1 (5 bases). V lost 5 bases and J lost 4, with 17 bases in between. The germline CDR1 and CDR2 sequences are SGHVS and FQNEAQ. This CDR3 comprises 15 residues. The CDR3 coding sequence is TGTGCCAGCAGCGATGACAGTCTAGGCGCCTATGGCTACACCTTC. Protein product: CASSDDSLGAYGYTF.

The chain couples TRBV25-1 to TRBJ2-1; 7 bases align to TRBD2. Germline trimming cut 2 bases from V and 7 bases from J; bases unmatched to any gene: 5. The length of the CDR3 is 14 residues. Per the germline V gene, CDR1 is MGHDK and CDR2 is SYGVNS. CDR3 in amino acids: CASSEGREWNEQFF. The CDR3 bases are TGTGCCAGCAGTGAAGGGCGGGAGTGGAATGAGCAGTTCTTC.

The chain combines TRBV12-3 or TRBV12-4 with TRBJ1-2; no definite D call. V gave up 11 bases and J gave up 8 bases, with 15 bases separating them. The CDR3 is made up of 11 amino acids. CDR3 amino acids: CAAKGSQGYTF. The CDR3 bases are TGTGCCGCGAAGGGCTCCCAAGGCTACACCTTC.

The gene calls are TRBV13 and TRBJ2-1, with 7 bases that match TRBD2. The CDR3 is 15 amino acids. The germline V gene has CDR1 PRHDT and CDR2 FYEKMQ (reference sequence). Trimming cost V 0 bases and J 4 bases; bases outside gene matches: 3. Here the CDR3 DNA reads TGTGCCAGCAGCTTAGGTAGCGGGCTGTACAATGAGCAGTTCTTC. Translating it yields CASSLGSGLYNEQFF.

Details on this clonotype: Sequence at one end of the junction differs from germline and may be a read error. The rearrangement joins TRBV7-7 to TRBJ2-3, with D perhaps being TRBD1 or TRBD2 (5 bases each). The germline CDR1 and CDR2 sequences are SSHAT and FNYEAQ (reference sequence). The CDR3 is 16 amino acids. CDR3 amino acids: CASSPTAERPTDTQYF. The CDR3 DNA is TGTGCTAGCAGCCCGACAGCGGAGAGGCCGACAGATACGCAGTATTTT.

This clonotype has more than one count but fewer than ten. The chain combines TRBV12-3 or TRBV12-4 with TRBJ2-2, with TRBD2 identical over 16 bases. The CDR3 runs to 19 residues. After removal of 2 bases from V and 7 bases from J, the junction contained 10 bases not matched to a gene. The CDR3 region has the DNA TGTGCCAGCAGTTTATCGGGACTAGCGGGAGGGCCGTATAACGGGGAGCTGTTTTTT. Its protein is CASSLSGLAGGPYNGELFF.

In its sample, this clonotype was seen a few times. The chain has TRBV20-1 and TRBJ1-5; 7 bases fit TRBD1. Trimming took 5 bases from V and 4 from J; bases not matched to a gene: 8. The CDR3 has 14 residues. Germline assignment: CDR1 DFQATT and CDR2 SNEGSKA (reference sequence). This CDR3 is CSAAESGGNQPQHF. In DNA form, the CDR3 reads TGCAGTGCTGCCGAATCAGGGGGTAATCAGCCCCAGCATTTT.

This clonotype occurred many times. The gene calls are TRBV5-1 and TRBJ2-2, with 7 bases that match TRBD2. The ends lost 0 bases at V and 5 bases at J; junction bases unmatched: 4. Germline V gene lookup returns CDR1 SGHRS and CDR2 YFSETQ. This CDR3 has 15 amino acids. CDR3 protein: CASSLEGGRTGELFF. The CDR3 nucleotides are TGCGCCAGCAGCTTGGAAGGCGGGAGAACCGGGGAGCTGTTTTTT.

The V and J genes are TRBV20-1 and TRBJ2-1; no clear D. The V end was cut by 4 bases, the J end by 0 bases, with 13 bases between. CDR1 is DFQATT and CDR2 is SNEGSKA in the germline V gene (reference sequence). The CDR3 extends over 15 amino acids. The CDR3 DNA sequence: TGCAGTGCTACCCGAGTGGGGATCTCCTACAATGAGCAGTTCTTC. Translated, it gives CSATRVGISYNEQFF.

This clonotype was counted ten times or more. This rearrangement joins TRBV30 to TRBJ2-7; D is perhaps TRBD1 or TRBD2 (5 bases each). Germline loops: CDR1 GTSNPN, CDR2 SVGIG (reference sequence). The CDR3 extends over 15 amino acids. The V and J ends lost 3 bases and 2 bases respectively, with 17 bases between them. CDR3 DNA sequence: TGTGCCTGGAGACAACGACCGGGACCTCCCTACGAGCAGTACTTC. It encodes CAWRQRPGPPYEQYF.

This clonotype was seen ten or more times. The chain couples TRBV7-9 to TRBJ2-1; 11 bases map to TRBD2. Germline CDR1 is SEHNR and CDR2 is FQNEAQ (reference sequence). The ends lost 0 bases at V and 5 bases at J; junction bases unmatched: 0. The CDR3 runs to 15 residues. As DNA, the CDR3 is TGTGCCAGCAGCTTAGCGGGACTAGCGGACAATGAGCAGTTCTTC. Translating gives CASSLAGLADNEQFF.

This clonotype showed up many times. The V gene is TRBV30, the J gene TRBJ1-2; no firm D call. This CDR3 is 12 amino acids long. V lost 1 base and J lost 0, with 3 bases in between. Germline CDR1 is GTSNPN and CDR2 is SVGIG (reference sequence). CDR3 sequence reads: CAWSGSNYGYTF. The DNA of the CDR3 is TGTGCCTGGAGTGGTTCTAACTATGGCTACACCTTC.

In this sample, this clonotype turned up many times. This chain's CDR3 is CSAIRDSNQPQHF. The CDR3 DNA reads TGCAGTGCTATCCGGGACAGCAATCAGCCCCAGCATTTT. The V and J genes are TRBV20-1 and TRBJ1-5, with D possibly matching TRBD1 (5 bases). Germline V gene data show CDR1 as DFQATT and CDR2 as SNEGSKA (reference sequence). The length of the CDR3 is 13 residues. Trimming took 4 bases from V and 1 from J, leaving 8 bases between them.

This clonotype was seen repeatedly, ten times or more. This chain joins TRBV2 and TRBJ2-2; 8 positions match TRBD1. Unmatched junction bases numbered 15, after V lost 4 bases and J lost 2 bases. The CDR3 covers 19 residues. CDR1 SNHLY and CDR2 FYNNEI come from the germline V gene. CDR3 DNA: TGTGCCAGCAGTGCAGGCAGGGGGCGCGGTTCCCTCAACACCGGGGAGCTGTTTTTT. Translating gives CASSAGRGRGSLNTGELFF. Drawing the rest from reference TRBV2 and TRBJ2-2, the complete variable domain is EPEVTQTPSHQVTQMGQEVILRCVPISNHLYFYWYRQILGQKVEFLVSFYNNEISEKSEIFDDQFSVERPDGSNFTLKIRSTKLEDSAMYFCASSAGRGRGSLNTGELFFGEGSRLTVL.

This clonotype was seen only a few times. The gene calls are TRBV5-1 and TRBJ2-7; D is perhaps TRBD1 (6 bases). The CDR3 has 13 amino acids. V was shortened by 7 bases and J by 6 bases, with 17 bases between the two germline ends. Germline V gene sequence: CDR1 SGHRS, CDR2 YFSETQ. This chain's CDR3 is CASSAGARGEQYF. The CDR3 DNA sequence: TGCGCCAGCTCAGCAGGGGCCCGCGGCGAGCAGTACTTC.

Concerning this clonotype: A read error may produce the germline difference seen at one junction end. This chain uses TRBV11-2 with TRBJ2-1, with 8 bases lining up with TRBD1. CDR3 length equals 16 residues. Germline V gene sequence: CDR1 SGHAT, CDR2 FQNNGV. This chain's CDR3 is CASSHPRAGGGDEQFF. CDR3 nucleotide sequence: TGCGCCAGCAGCCACCCCCGGGCAGGGGGCGGGGATGAGCAGTTCTTC. The complete variable domain, with remaining parts taken from reference TRBV11-2 and TRBJ2-1, reads EAGVAQSPRYKIIEKRQSVAFWCNPISGHATLYWYQQILGQGPKLLIQFQNNGVVDDSQLPKDRFSAERLKGVDSTLKIQPAKLEDSAVYLCASSHPRAGGGDEQFFGPGTRLTVL.

The chain carries TRBV3-1 and TRBJ2-7, with TRBD1 matching over 7 bases. The germline V gene has CDR1 LGHDT and CDR2 YNNKEL (reference sequence). V was clipped by 3 bases and J by 5 bases; unmatched bases: 7. The CDR3 extends over 14 amino acids. For the CDR3, the DNA is TGTGCCAGCAGCCACACCGGGACAGATAACGAGCAGTACTTC. Its protein is CASSHTGTDNEQYF.

This clonotype has ten or more counts. The V call is TRBV9, the J call TRBJ2-7, with 9 bases that match TRBD1. V dropped 3 bases and J dropped 2; count of bases not matched to a gene: 6. The CDR3 runs to 15 residues. The germline CDR1 and CDR2 sequences are SGDLS and YYNGEE. The CDR3 loop reads CASSATGQGTYEQYF. In nucleotides, the CDR3 is TGTGCCAGCAGCGCGACGGGACAGGGAACCTACGAGCAGTACTTC. The full variable domain, with the rest looked up from reference TRBV9 and TRBJ2-7, is DSGVTQTPKHLITATGQRVTLRCSPRSGDLSVYWYQQSLDQGLQFLIQYYNGEERAKGNILERFSAQQFPDLHSELNLSSLELGDSALYFCASSATGQGTYEQYFGPGTRLTVT.

CDR3 nucleotide sequence: TGCGCCAGCGCACCGACCGTTCAGGGGAACGGCTACACCTTC. It encodes CASAPTVQGNGYTF. The chain links TRBV5-1 to TRBJ1-2, with D possibly TRBD1 on 6 matching bases. Per the germline V gene, CDR1 is SGHRS and CDR2 is YFSETQ. V dropped 7 bases and J dropped 8 bases, with 21 bases sitting between them. The CDR3 has 14 residues.

This clonotype was seen ten or more times. The chain has TRBV20-1 and TRBJ2-1; tentatively, D is TRBD1 (5 bases). This CDR3 spans 17 amino acids. CDR1 and CDR2 from the germline V gene are DFQATT and SNEGSKA (reference sequence). V was cut by 0 bases and J by 4 bases, with 19 bases left in between. The CDR3 loop reads CSARDPTGARRYNEQFF. In DNA, the CDR3 is TGCAGTGCTAGAGACCCTACTGGGGCTAGACGTTACAATGAGCAGTTCTTC.

This clonotype was recorded once. This may arise from a read error, as a much more abundant clone is one base away. The chain uses TRBV3-1 and TRBJ2-1; D tentatively reads TRBD1 or TRBD2 (5 bases each). The length of the CDR3 is 14 residues. The V end lost 4 bases, the J end lost 8 bases, and 15 bases lay between the germline ends. Germline CDR1 LGHDT, CDR2 YNNKEL (reference sequence). This chain's CDR3 is CASSPGTIGDEQFF. DNA for the CDR3: TGTGCCAGCAGCCCCGGGACCATTGGGGATGAGCAGTTCTTC.